What follows are 6 T cell receptor beta chains derived from one specimen sequenced in a study of cytomegalovirus exposure and HLA in healthy donors. The PCR made use of 60 Vbeta and 13 Jbeta primers. The protocol was immunoSEQ multiplex PCR, while the TCRdb copy is restricted to in-frame clones and leaves out a portion. Among some 170,000 clones, about four fifths were seen once, and the ten largest hold roughly 4.9%. The sequenced material came from PBMCs. These receptors all come from a woman in her late teens or twenties in good health and CMV-seropositive.

This chain links TRBV4-1 with TRBJ1-6, with 9 nucleotides matching TRBD1. The trim removed 1 base at V and 7 bases at J, leaving 5 bases unmatched. Per germline, CDR1 MGHRA and CDR2 YSYEKL. The CDR3 contains 16 residues. The CDR3: CASSQGFGTGNSPLHF. Written as DNA, the CDR3 is TGCGCCAGCAGCCAAGGTTTCGGGACAGGGAATTCACCCCTCCACTTT.

V gene TRBV30 combines with J gene TRBJ1-2; D is ambiguous. With 0 bases removed from V and 4 bases from J, the gap between germline ends came to 9 bases. Germline loops: CDR1 GTSNPN, CDR2 SVGIG (reference sequence). The CDR3 runs to 13 residues. The CDR3 DNA sequence: TGTGCCTGGAGTGTACAGAACTTCTATGGCTACACCTTC. It encodes CAWSVQNFYGYTF.

CDR3 region: CASSLNQGGKLFF. CDR3 in DNA: TGTGCCAGCAGCTTGAACCAGGGCGGAAAACTGTTTTTT. The chain employs TRBV7-6 and TRBJ1-4; D is possibly TRBD1 (5 bases). The CDR3 runs to 13 residues. The germline V gene has CDR1 SGHVS and CDR2 FNYEAQ. V was trimmed by 3 bases and J by 10 bases, leaving 12 bases between them.

The V and J genes are TRBV7-3 and TRBJ2-3; 13 positions agree with TRBD2. In germline, CDR1 is SGHTA, CDR2 FQGTGA. V was pared by 5 bases and J by 6 bases, with 5 bases of the junction left unmatched. The CDR3 runs to 15 residues. The CDR3 reads CASSKLAGGLDTQYF. DNA for the CDR3: TGTGCCAGCAGCAAACTAGCGGGGGGGCTGGATACGCAGTATTTT. Full variable domain (outside the CDR3, taken from reference TRBV7-3 and TRBJ2-3): GAGVSQTPSNKVTEKGKYVELRCDPISGHTALYWYRQSLGQGPEFLIYFQGTGAADDSGLPNDRFFAVRPEGSVSTLKIQRTERGDSAVYLCASSKLAGGLDTQYFGPGTRLTVL.

This rearrangement joins TRBV29-1 to TRBJ1-1, with D unclear. Deletions cut 7 bases from V and 3 bases from J, with 6 bases between. The CDR3 spans 10 residues. Germline-derived CDR1 and CDR2 are SQVTM and ANQGSEA. CDR3 in DNA: TGCAGCGCGGGGTACACTGAAGCTTTCTTT. Translation: CSAGYTEAFF. The full variable domain, in which reference TRBV29-1 and TRBJ1-1 provide the parts outside the CDR3, is SAVISQKPSRDICQRGTSLTIQCQVDSQVTMMFWYRQQPGQSLTLIATANQGSEATYESGFVIDKFPISRPNLTFSTLTVSNMSPEDSSIYLCSAGYTEAFFGQGTRLTVV.

DNA of the CDR3: TGTGCCAGCAGTTACAACAGTGGACTGTCTTACGAGCAGTACTTC. Translated: CASSYNSGLSYEQYF. This sequence joins TRBV27 and TRBJ2-7; the D gene is possibly TRBD2 (5 bases). V was cut by 4 bases and J by 4 bases, with 17 bases left in between. Germline CDR1 MNHEY, CDR2 SMNVEV (reference sequence). The CDR3 runs to 15 residues.